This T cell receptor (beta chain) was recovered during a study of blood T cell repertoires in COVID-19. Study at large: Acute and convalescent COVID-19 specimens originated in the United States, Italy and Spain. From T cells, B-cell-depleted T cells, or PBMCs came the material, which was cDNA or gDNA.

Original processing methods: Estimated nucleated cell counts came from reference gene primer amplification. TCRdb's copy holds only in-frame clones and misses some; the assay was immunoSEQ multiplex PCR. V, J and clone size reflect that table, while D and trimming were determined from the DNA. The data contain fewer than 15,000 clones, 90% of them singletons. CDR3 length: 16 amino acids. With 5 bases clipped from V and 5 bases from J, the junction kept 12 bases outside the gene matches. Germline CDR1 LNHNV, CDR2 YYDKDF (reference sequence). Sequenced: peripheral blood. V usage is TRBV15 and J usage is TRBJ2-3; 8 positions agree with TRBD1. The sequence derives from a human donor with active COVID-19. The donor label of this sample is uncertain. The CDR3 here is CATSPHGQGGKDTQYF. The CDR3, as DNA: TGTGCCACCAGCCCCCACGGACAGGGAGGAAAAGATACGCAGTATTTT. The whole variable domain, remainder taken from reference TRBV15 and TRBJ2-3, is DAMVIQNPRYQVTQFGKPVTLSCSQTLNHNVMYWYQQKSSQAPKLLFHYYDKDFNNEADTPDNFQSRRPNTSFCFLDIRSPGLGDTAMYLCATSPHGQGGKDTQYFGPGTRLTVL.